The clone carrying this T cell receptor beta chain was counted a few times. The data were taken from a study of blood T cell repertoires in COVID-19. The wider study: Whether acute or convalescent, the COVID-19 samples came from the United States, Italy and Spain. From T cells, B-cell-depleted T cells, or PBMCs came the material, which was cDNA or gDNA.

Trimming removed 5 bases at V and 0 bases at J, with 19 bases between. Germline CDR1 reads SQVTM; CDR2 reads ANQGSEA. The CDR3 extends over 16 amino acids. Original methodology: Reference gene primer amplification gave estimated nucleated cell counts. The assay was immunoSEQ multiplex PCR, and TCRdb's table has in-frame clones only and misses some. The DNA gave D and trimming, while V, J and clone size come from that table. The sample lists about 220,000 clones; around four fifths were seen once. The sequence derives from a woman in her seventies with COVID-19, enrolled during active disease. Material for sequencing was peripheral blood. The gene calls are TRBV29-1 and TRBJ1-1; D perhaps matches TRBD1 (6 bases). In DNA form, the CDR3 reads TGCAGCGTTCAATATGGGGGCGCGAGCATGAACACTGAAGCTTTCTTT. The encoded protein is CSVQYGGASMNTEAFF. Full variable domain (remainder filled in from reference TRBV29-1 and TRBJ1-1): SAVISQKPSRDICQRGTSLTIQCQVDSQVTMMFWYRQQPGQSLTLIATANQGSEATYESGFVIDKFPISRPNLTFSTLTVSNMSPEDSSIYLCSVQYGGASMNTEAFFGQGTRLTVV.